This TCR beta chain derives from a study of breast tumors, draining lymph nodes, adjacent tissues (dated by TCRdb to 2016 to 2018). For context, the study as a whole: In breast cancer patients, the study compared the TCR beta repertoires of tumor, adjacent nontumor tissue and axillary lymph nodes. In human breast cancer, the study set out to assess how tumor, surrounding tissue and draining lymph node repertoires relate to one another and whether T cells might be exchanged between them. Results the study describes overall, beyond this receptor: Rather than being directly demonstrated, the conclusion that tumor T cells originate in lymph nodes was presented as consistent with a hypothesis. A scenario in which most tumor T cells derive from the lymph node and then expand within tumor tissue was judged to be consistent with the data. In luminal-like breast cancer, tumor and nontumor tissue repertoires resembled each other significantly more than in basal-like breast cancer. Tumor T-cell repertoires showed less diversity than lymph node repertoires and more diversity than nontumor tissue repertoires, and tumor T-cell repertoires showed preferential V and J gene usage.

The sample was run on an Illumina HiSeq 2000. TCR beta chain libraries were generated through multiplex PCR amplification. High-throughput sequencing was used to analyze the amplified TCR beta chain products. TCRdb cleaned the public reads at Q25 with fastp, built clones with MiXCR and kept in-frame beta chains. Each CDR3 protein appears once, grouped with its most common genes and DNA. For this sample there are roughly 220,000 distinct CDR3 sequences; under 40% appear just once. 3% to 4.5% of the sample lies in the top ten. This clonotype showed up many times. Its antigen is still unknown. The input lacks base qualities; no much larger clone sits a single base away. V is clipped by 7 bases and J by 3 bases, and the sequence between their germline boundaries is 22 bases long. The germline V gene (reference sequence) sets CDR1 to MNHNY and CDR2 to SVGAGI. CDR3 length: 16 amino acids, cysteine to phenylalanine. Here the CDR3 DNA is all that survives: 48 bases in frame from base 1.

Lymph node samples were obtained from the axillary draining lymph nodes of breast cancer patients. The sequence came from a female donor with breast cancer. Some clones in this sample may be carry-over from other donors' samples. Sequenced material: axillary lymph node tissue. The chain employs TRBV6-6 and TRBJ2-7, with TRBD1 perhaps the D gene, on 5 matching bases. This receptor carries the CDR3 CASTFNDRTNNYEQYF. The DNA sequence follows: TGTGCCAGCACATTCAATGATCGGACAAATAACTACGAGCAGTACTTC.